This TCR beta chain comes out of a study of T cell responses to AZD1222 COVID-19 vaccine. In regard to this clone: Its target is unknown.

Clones were read by immunoSEQ multiplex PCR, and TCRdb kept only the in-frame ones, dropping some. The table includes roughly 110,000 clones, 80% to 90% detected once. Study outcomes and limitations: Regions left unmutated in variants are reportedly the target of nearly half of spike-specific TCRs. Spike-specific TCR breadth and depth went up after people got two AZD1222 doses.

The CDR3 runs 15 residues. V lost 4 bases and J lost 5; bases outside the gene matches: 12. Germline V lookup: CDR1 SGHRS, CDR2 YFSETQ. This specimen consisted of peripheral blood, obtained on day 0 of AZD1222 vaccination. The rearrangement links TRBV5-1 to TRBJ2-7; TRBD2 aligns across 7 bases. This TCR derives from an adult in good health. The CDR3 DNA is TGCGCCAGCAGCACTTCCGGGACTACCCTAAACGAGCAGTACTTC. Protein: CASSTSGTTLNEQYF.